This T cell receptor (beta chain) was observed in a study of T cells in Graves' hyperthyroidism and ophthalmopathy. RNA transcripts served as the template for amplifying TCR beta CDR3 regions. An initial round of RT-PCR targeting the TCR CDR3 relied on the HTBI primer set. TCRdb reprocessed the multiplex PCR reads via MiXCR and lists one record per CDR3 protein. The sample has roughly 250,000 distinct CDR3 sequences, about 14% seen once. Looked up from germline, CDR1 is MNHNS and CDR2 is SASEGT. CDR3 size: 15 residues. Between the trimmed V and J ends, which lost 8 bases and 0 bases, there was a span of 14 bases. This clonotype was detected many times. Antigen specificity is unknown. Patients aged 18 to 65 had newly diagnosed hyperthyroidism that had lasted under 2 months. Uncontrolled infection, other autoimmune disease, pregnancy and lactation each barred patients from inclusion. PBMCs were collected from an approximately 9.3 ml volume of fresh peripheral blood.

Study observations and caveats: Also found in blood were most expanded thyroid clonotypes above 0.001.

The sample comprised blood. The TCR originated in a woman aged 40 to 55 with Graves' hyperthyroidism that later progressed to Graves' ophthalmopathy. This chain joins TRBV6-1 and TRBJ1-5; D is uncertain. CDR3 coding DNA: TGTGCCAGCCTACTAAATATCTATAGCAATCAGCCCCAGCATTTT. It encodes CASLLNIYSNQPQHF.